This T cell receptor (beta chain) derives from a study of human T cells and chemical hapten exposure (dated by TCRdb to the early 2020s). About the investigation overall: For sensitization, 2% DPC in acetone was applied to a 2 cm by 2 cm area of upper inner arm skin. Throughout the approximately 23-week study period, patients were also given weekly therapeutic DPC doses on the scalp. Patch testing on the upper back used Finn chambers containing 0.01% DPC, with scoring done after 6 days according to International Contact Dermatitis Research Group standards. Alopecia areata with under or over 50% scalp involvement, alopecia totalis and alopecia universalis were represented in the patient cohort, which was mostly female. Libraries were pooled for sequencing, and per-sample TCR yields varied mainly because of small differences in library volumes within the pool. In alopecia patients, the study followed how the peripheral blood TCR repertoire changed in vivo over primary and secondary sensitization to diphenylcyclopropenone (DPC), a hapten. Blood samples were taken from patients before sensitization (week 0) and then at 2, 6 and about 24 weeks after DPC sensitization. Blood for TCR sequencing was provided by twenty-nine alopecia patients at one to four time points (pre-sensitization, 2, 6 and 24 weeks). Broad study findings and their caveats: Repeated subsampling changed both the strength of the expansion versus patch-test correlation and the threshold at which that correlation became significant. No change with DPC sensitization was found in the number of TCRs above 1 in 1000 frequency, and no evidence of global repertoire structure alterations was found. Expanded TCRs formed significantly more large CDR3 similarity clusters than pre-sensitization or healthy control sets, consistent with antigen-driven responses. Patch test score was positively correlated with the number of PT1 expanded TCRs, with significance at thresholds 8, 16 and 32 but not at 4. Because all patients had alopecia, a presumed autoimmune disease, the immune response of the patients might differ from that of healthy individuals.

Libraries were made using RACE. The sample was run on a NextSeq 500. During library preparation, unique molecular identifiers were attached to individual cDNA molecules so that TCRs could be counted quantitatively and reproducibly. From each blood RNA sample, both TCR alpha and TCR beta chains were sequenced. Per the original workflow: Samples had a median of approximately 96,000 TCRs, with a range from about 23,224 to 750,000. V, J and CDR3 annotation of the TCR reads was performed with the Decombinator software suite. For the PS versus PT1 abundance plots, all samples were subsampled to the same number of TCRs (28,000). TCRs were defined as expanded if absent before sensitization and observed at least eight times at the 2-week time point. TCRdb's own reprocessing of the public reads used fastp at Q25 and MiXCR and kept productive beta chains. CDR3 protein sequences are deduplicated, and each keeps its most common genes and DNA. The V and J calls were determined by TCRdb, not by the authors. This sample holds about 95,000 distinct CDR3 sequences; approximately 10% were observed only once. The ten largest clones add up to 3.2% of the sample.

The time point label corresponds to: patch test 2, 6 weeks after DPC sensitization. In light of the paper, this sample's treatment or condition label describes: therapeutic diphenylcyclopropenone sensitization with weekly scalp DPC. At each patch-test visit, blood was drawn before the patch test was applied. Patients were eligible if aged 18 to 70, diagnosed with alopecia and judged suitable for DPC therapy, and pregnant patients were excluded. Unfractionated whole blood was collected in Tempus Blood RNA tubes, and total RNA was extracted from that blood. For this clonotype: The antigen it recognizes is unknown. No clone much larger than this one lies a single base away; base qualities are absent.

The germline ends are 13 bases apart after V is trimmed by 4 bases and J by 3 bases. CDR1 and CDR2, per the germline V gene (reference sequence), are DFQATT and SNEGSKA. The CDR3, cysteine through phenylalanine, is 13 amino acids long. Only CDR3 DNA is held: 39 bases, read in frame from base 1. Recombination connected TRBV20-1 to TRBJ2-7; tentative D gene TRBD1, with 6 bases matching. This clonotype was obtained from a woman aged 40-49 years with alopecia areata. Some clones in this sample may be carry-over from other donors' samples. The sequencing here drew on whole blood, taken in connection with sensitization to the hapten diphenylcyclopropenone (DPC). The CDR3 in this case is CSAIPDRNYEQYF. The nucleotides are TGCAGTGCTATTCCAGACAGGAACTACGAGCAGTACTTC.